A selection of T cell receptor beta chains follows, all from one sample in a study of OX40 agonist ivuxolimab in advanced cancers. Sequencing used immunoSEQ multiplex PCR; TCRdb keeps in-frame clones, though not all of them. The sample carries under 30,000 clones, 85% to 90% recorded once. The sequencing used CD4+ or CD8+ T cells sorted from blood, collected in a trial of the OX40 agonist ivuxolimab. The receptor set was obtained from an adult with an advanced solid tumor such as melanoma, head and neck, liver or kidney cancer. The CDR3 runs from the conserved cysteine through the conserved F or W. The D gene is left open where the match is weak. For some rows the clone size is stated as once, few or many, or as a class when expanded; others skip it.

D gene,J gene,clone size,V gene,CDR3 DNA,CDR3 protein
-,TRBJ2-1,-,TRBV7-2,TGTGCCAGCAGCTTAGCGGGGGGCTACTACAATGAGCAGTTCTTC,CASSLAGGYYNEQFF
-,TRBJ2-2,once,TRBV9,TGTGCCAGCAGCCCCAGGGGGGGCGGGGAATCGAACACCGGGGAGCTGTTTTTT,CASSPRGGGESNTGELFF
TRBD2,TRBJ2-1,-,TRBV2,TGTGCCAGCAGTCGCACCCGAACTAGCGGAGTTTACAATGAGCAGTTCTTC,CASSRTRTSGVYNEQFF
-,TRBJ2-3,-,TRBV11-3,TGTGCCAGCAGCCGATCGGGGGGCTCCGCTTTGGATACGCAGTATTTT,CASSRSGGSALDTQYF
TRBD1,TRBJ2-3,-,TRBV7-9,TGTGCCAGCAGCCTCGGGACAGGTGATCGAGCGGATACGCAGTATTTT,CASSLGTGDRADTQYF
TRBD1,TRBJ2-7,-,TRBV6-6,TGTGCCAGCAAGGGACAGGGGAACTCCTACGAGCAGTACTTC,CASKGQGNSYEQYF
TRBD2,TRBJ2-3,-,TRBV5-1,TGCGCCAGCAGCTTGGTCCCACTAGCGGGGGGCACAGATACGCAGTATTTT,CASSLVPLAGGTDTQYF
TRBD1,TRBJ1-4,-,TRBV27,TGTGCCAGCAGTCCGGTAAAGGGACAGCGAGTCTATGAAAAACTGTTTTTT,CASSPVKGQRVYEKLFF
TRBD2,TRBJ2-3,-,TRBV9,TGTGCCAGCAGCGTAGGCTTAGCGGGGGGGAGCACAGATACGCAGTATTTT,CASSVGLAGGSTDTQYF
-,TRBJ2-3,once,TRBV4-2,TGTGCCAGCAGCCAAGGAACAGGGCCCACAGATACGCAGTATTTT,CASSQGTGPTDTQYF
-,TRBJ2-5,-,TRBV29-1,TGCAGCGTTGACGGAGCGCATCGGGGATACCAAGAGACCCAGTACTTC,CSVDGAHRGYQETQYF
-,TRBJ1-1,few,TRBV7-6,TGTGCCAGCAGCTTAGGGTCGGGGCTAGCGAACACTGAAGCTTTCTTT,CASSLGSGLANTEAFF
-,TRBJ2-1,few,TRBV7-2,TGTGCCAGCAGCTTAGCTCTAGGGAGCTACAATGAGCAGTTCTTC,CASSLALGSYNEQFF
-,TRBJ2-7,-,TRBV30,TGTGCCTGGAAGGCTATCCGGGCCATGTACTTC,CAWKAIRAMYF
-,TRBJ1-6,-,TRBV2,TGTGCCAGCAGTGCCTACAATTCACCCCTCCACTTT,CASSAYNSPLHF
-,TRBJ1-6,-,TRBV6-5,TGTGCCAGCAGCCTAAAACGGACGAATTCACCCCTCCACTTT,CASSLKRTNSPLHF
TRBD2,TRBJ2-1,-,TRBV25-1,TGTGCCAGCGGGCGGCTAGCGGGAGGAAACAGTGAGCAGTTCTTC,CASGRLAGGNSEQFF
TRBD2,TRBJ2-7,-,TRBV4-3,TGCGCCAGCAGCCGCAAGGCGGGGGAGTACGAGCAGTACTTC,CASSRKAGEYEQYF
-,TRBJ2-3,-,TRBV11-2,TGTGCCAGCAGCTTAATTCGTGGAGGGTTGGGCGATACGCAGTATTTT,CASSLIRGGLGDTQYF
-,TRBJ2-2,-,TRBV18,TGTGCCAGCTCACCAGGGTTCCCCGGGGAGCTGTTTTTT,CASSPGFPGELFF
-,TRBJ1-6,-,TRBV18,TGTGCCAGCTCACAGGGGGGTAATTCACCCCTCCACTTT,CASSQGGNSPLHF
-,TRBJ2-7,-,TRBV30,TGTGCCTCAGGACAGAGCTACGAGCAGTACTTC,CASGQSYEQYF
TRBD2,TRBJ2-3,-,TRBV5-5,TGTGCCAGCAGCTCGACTAGCGGGCCCCGCACAGATACGCAGTATTTT,CASSSTSGPRTDTQYF
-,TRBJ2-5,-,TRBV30,TGTGCCTGGAGTTTACAGGGACAAGAGACCCAGTACTTC,CAWSLQGQETQYF
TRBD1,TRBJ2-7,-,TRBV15,TGTGCCACCAGCGGGACAGGGGTAGCCTACGAGCAGTACTTC,CATSGTGVAYEQYF
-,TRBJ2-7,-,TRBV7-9,TGTGCCAGCAGCTTAATGGGGGACTCCTACGAGCAGTACTTC,CASSLMGDSYEQYF
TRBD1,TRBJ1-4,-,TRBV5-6,TGTGCCAGCAGGTCTTACAGGGGGCCTCATGAAAAACTGTTTTTT,CASRSYRGPHEKLFF
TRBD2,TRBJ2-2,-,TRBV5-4,TGTGCCAGCAGCTGGGGGGGCACCGGGGAGCTGTTTTTT,CASSWGGTGELFF
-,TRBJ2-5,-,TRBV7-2,TGTGCCAGCAACCCCCAAGGGGTGCACGGAGAGACCCAGTACTTC,CASNPQGVHGETQYF
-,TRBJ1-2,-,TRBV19,TGTGCCAGTAGTACGGGCTTCTTCTATGGCTACACCTTC,CASSTGFFYGYTF
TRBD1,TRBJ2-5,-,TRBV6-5,TGTGCCAGCAGACGGGGGACAGGGAAACAAGAGACCCAGTACTTC,CASRRGTGKQETQYF
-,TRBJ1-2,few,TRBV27,TGTGCCAGCAGTCCGGACAGATTCTATGGCTACACCTTC,CASSPDRFYGYTF
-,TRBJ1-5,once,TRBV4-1,TGCGCCAGCAGCCAAGCTGGGTACAATCAGCCCCAGCATTTT,CASSQAGYNQPQHF
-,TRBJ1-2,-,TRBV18,TGTGCCAGCTCACCCTCACAGGGTTTTGGCTACACCTTC,CASSPSQGFGYTF
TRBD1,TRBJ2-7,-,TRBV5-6,TGTGCCAGCAGCTTGGCCCAGGGGGCCCCCCACGAGCAGTACTTC,CASSLAQGAPHEQYF
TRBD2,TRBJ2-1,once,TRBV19,TGTGCCAGTAGTGCTGCGGGGGGGCTTGACAATGAGCAGTTCTTC,CASSAAGGLDNEQFF
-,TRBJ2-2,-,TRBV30,TGTGCCTGGAGTGTCAACACCGGGGAGCTGTTTTTT,CAWSVNTGELFF
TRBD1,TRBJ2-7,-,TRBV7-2,TGTGCCAGCAGCTACCGGGACAGGGCCTACGAGCAGTACTTC,CASSYRDRAYEQYF
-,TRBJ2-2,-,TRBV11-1,TGTGCCAGCAGCTTATTGCCTGGTGCAGGTGGTGGTACCGGGGAGCTGTTTTTT,CASSLLPGAGGGTGELFF
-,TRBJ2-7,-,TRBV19,TGTGCCAGTAGTACCCGCGAGAGCTCCTACGAGCAGTACTTC,CASSTRESSYEQYF
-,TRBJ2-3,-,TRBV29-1,TGCAGCGTTACCGGTCTAGGTACAGATACGCAGTATTTT,CSVTGLGTDTQYF
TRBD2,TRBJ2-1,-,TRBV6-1,TGTGCCAGCAGACAAGCGGGGGCTAACCACAATGAGCAGTTCTTC,CASRQAGANHNEQFF
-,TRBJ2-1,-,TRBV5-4,TGTGCCAGCAGCTTGGATGCTTTGGGCAATGAGCAGTTCTTC,CASSLDALGNEQFF
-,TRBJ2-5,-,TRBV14,TGTGCCAGCAGCCAAGTAGCTCCCGGGGAGACCCAGTACTTC,CASSQVAPGETQYF